These 28 T cell receptor beta chains were all obtained from the same sample, sequenced in a study of identical twins. TCRdb itself ran the 5' RACE reads through MiXCR, one entry per CDR3 protein. The table has hundreds of thousands of distinct CDR3 sequences, over 5% seen once. Specimen: naive T cells sorted from blood. Source of these receptors: a man aged 18 to 29 in good health.

This clonotype was observed many times. This rearrangement joins TRBV29-1 to TRBJ2-1; 9 positions match TRBD2. This CDR3 has 15 residues. Germline V gene lookup returns CDR1 SQVTM and CDR2 ANQGSEA. With V trimmed by 3 bases and J by 7 bases, 10 bases remained unmatched. CDR3 coding DNA: TGCAGCGTTGAGCGGGGAGCGGGAGGTGGGAATGAGCAGTTCTTC. Amino acid sequence: CSVERGAGGGNEQFF.

The genes are TRBV12-3 or TRBV12-4 and TRBJ2-5, with D maybe TRBD1 (6 bases). V lost 5 bases, J lost 5 bases, and 15 bases lay in between. The CDR3 is 14 residues long. CDR3 coding DNA: TGTGCCAGCAGTCCCGACAGGTCCTACGAGACCCAGTACTTC. Encoded protein: CASSPDRSYETQYF.

As concerns this clonotype: A read error may explain this, as a much larger clone is one base away. The rearrangement uses TRBV19 and TRBJ1-5; the D gene is possibly TRBD1 (6 bases). In germline, CDR1 is LNHDA, CDR2 SQIVND (reference sequence). The CDR3 extends over 15 amino acids. CDR3 amino acids: CASSISGDSNQPQLF. DNA of the CDR3: TGTGCCAGTAGTATCTCAGGGGATAGCAATCAGCCCCAGCTTTTT.

This clonotype was seen only a few times. The chain has TRBV20-1 and TRBJ2-5; 12 nucleotides line up with TRBD2. The CDR3 spans 14 residues. V lost 7 bases, J lost 4 bases, and 7 bases stayed unmatched. Looked up from germline, CDR1 is DFQATT and CDR2 is SNEGSKA (reference sequence). The CDR3 nucleotides are TGCAGTGTTTTAATGGGACTAGCGGGAGAGACCCAGTACTTC. Encoded protein: CSVLMGLAGETQYF.

This clonotype was picked up a small number of times. V gene TRBV20-1 combines with J gene TRBJ1-5; D uncertain. The V gene lost 3 bases and the J gene lost 1 base, with 7 bases spanning the gap. This CDR3 region has 13 residues. In germline, CDR1 is DFQATT, CDR2 SNEGSKA (reference sequence). The chain's CDR3 is CSASDRSNQPQHF. The CDR3 DNA reads as TGCAGTGCTAGTGATAGGAGCAATCAGCCCCAGCATTTT.

Ten or more counts support this clonotype. This rearrangement joins TRBV25-1 to TRBJ2-3; 9 bases fit TRBD2. This CDR3 has 14 amino acids. V lost 6 bases and J lost 4; bases outside the gene matches: 5. Germline values: CDR1 MGHDK, CDR2 SYGVNS. The CDR3 loop reads CASRAGGSADTQYF. The CDR3 coding sequence is TGTGCCAGCAGGGCGGGAGGGTCGGCAGATACGCAGTATTTT.

Many counts were recorded for this clonotype. This rearrangement joins TRBV12-3 or TRBV12-4 to TRBJ1-5, with 7 bases fitting TRBD1. CDR3 size: 14 residues. Trimming removed 3 bases from V and 7 bases from J; junction bases left unmatched: 6. The DNA of the CDR3 is TGTGCCAGCAGTTTTTCAGGGGGTACCCAGCCCCAGCATTTT. The encoded protein is CASSFSGGTQPQHF.

This clonotype was seen a handful of times. The genes are TRBV4-1 and TRBJ2-7; possibly TRBD1 or TRBD2 for D (5 bases each). V lost 0 bases and J lost 3, with 15 bases in between. Germline lookup yields CDR1 MGHRA and CDR2 YSYEKL. The CDR3 is 16 residues long. The CDR3 reads CASSQDTGPRVYEQYV. For the CDR3, the DNA is TGCGCCAGCAGCCAAGATACGGGACCGAGGGTCTACGAGCAGTACGTC.

The CDR3 here is CAISESRLGSNQPQHF. The CDR3 DNA sequence: TGTGCCATCAGTGAGTCTCGGCTGGGTAGCAATCAGCCCCAGCATTTT. The chain uses TRBV10-3 and TRBJ1-5; D is undetermined. Per the germline V gene, CDR1 is ENHRY and CDR2 is SYGVKD. The CDR3 length is 16 residues. Deletions cut 0 bases from V and 0 bases from J, with 9 bases between.

The rearrangement uses TRBV7-2 and TRBJ1-1, with D unclear. The germline gives CDR1 SGHTA, CDR2 FQGNSA. The CDR3 extends over 16 amino acids. With 1 base removed from V and 6 bases from J, the gap between germline ends came to 18 bases. CDR3 in amino acids: CASSLVGAIPAAEAFF. The CDR3 region has the DNA TGTGCCAGCAGCTTAGTTGGAGCTATCCCGGCGGCTGAAGCTTTCTTT.

This clonotype occurred a few times. The CDR3 protein is CASSTLDSSGGYTF. The DNA for the CDR3 is TGTGCCAGCAGCACCTTGGACAGCTCTGGTGGCTACACCTTC. V and J are TRBV5-6 and TRBJ1-2; D is possibly TRBD1 (6 bases). V shed 4 bases and J shed 7 bases, with 17 bases lying between them. CDR1 and CDR2 from the germline V gene are SGHDT and YYEEEE. The CDR3 covers 14 residues.

This clonotype was observed a handful of times. The chain is built from TRBV7-7 and TRBJ2-3, with 7 bases lining up with TRBD2. Looked up from germline, CDR1 is SSHAT and CDR2 is FNYEAQ (reference sequence). CDR3 size: 17 residues. Trimming took 1 base from V and 4 from J; bases not matched to a gene: 11. Here the CDR3 reads CASSLGPGPRGADTQYF. The CDR3 coding sequence is TGTGCCAGCAGCTTAGGGCCGGGTCCACGGGGGGCAGATACGCAGTATTTT.

This clonotype was recorded many times. This sequence joins TRBV13 and TRBJ2-3; 9 nucleotides line up with TRBD1. The V gene end was trimmed by 4 bases and the J gene end by 3 bases; junction bases not matched to a gene: 5. Germline lookup yields CDR1 PRHDT and CDR2 FYEKMQ (reference sequence). This CDR3 region has 15 residues. CDR3 nucleotides: TGTGCCAGCAGCTCCCCGGGACAGGGTACAGATACGCAGTATTTT. Its translation is CASSSPGQGTDTQYF.

This chain uses TRBV5-6 with TRBJ1-5, with unresolved D. The germline CDR1 and CDR2 sequences are SGHDT and YYEEEE. The CDR3 loop spans 16 amino acids. Trimming shortened V by 0 bases and J by 0 bases, and 10 bases separated the two germline ends. The DNA of the CDR3 is TGTGCCAGCAGCTTGGGCTGGGGTGATAGCAATCAGCCCCAGCATTTT. It translates to CASSLGWGDSNQPQHF.

This chain links TRBV5-1 with TRBJ1-1; D is unresolved. The CDR3 has 14 residues. The V end lost 0 bases, the J end lost 2 bases, and 8 bases lay between the germline ends. Germline lookup yields CDR1 SGHRS and CDR2 YFSETQ. In nucleotides, the CDR3 is TGCGCCAGCAGCTTGGTGTGGGTTAACACTGAAGCTTTCTTT. Amino acids: CASSLVWVNTEAFF.

In this sample, this clonotype turned up many times. The V call is TRBV20-1, the J call TRBJ2-3; D not certain. The CDR3 is 15 amino acids. Germline V gives CDR1 DFQATT, CDR2 SNEGSKA (reference sequence). V was cut by 0 bases and J by 3 bases, with 13 bases left in between. In nucleotides, the CDR3 is TGCAGTGCTAGAGACGAACAACGGTGGACAGATACGCAGTATTTT. Amino acid sequence: CSARDEQRWTDTQYF.

This clonotype was seen ten or more times. The V gene is TRBV4-2, the J gene TRBJ2-4; D possibly corresponds to TRBD2 (6 bases). The CDR3 has 17 residues. Germline V CDR1 and CDR2: LGHNA, YNFKEQ. With 0 bases removed from V and 0 bases from J, the gap between germline ends came to 12 bases. This CDR3 reads CASSQEGTRGAKNIQYF. The CDR3 region has the DNA TGTGCCAGCAGCCAAGAAGGGACTCGGGGAGCCAAAAACATTCAGTACTTC.

About this clonotype itself: A much larger clone differs from this one at a single base, so this may be a read error. The chain uses TRBV25-1 and TRBJ2-7, with D hard to call. The closer fit of TRBJ2-1 to the DNA end suggests the J call may be wrong. CDR3 length: 13 amino acids. The germline V gene has CDR1 MGHDK and CDR2 SYGVNS. CDR3 in amino acids: CASSVGSSYEQFF. The DNA for the CDR3 is TGTGCCAGCAGTGTAGGTAGCTCCTACGAGCAGTTCTTC.

This clonotype was detected ten times or more. The genes are TRBV15 and TRBJ2-5; TRBD2 matches at 7 bases. With 5 bases clipped from V and 2 bases from J, the junction kept 5 bases outside the gene matches. The CDR3 is 14 amino acids. Germline values: CDR1 LNHNV, CDR2 YYDKDF (reference sequence). Here the CDR3 reads CATSGGTKQETQYF. As DNA, the CDR3 is TGTGCCACCAGCGGGGGGACTAAGCAAGAGACCCAGTACTTC.

At least ten counts were recorded for this clonotype. V usage is TRBV5-5 and J usage is TRBJ2-7; D gene unclear. Trimming stripped 0 bases from V and 2 bases from J, with 12 bases between. The CDR3 runs to 15 residues. CDR1 is SGHKS, CDR2 YYEKEE, per germline (reference sequence). The chain's CDR3 is CASSLAGAATYEQYF. The DNA of the CDR3 is TGTGCCAGCAGCTTGGCAGGTGCAGCTACCTACGAGCAGTACTTC.

The sample holds many counts of this clonotype. The V gene is TRBV6-5, the J gene TRBJ2-2; D gene uncertain. There are 14 residues in the CDR3. CDR1 is MNHEY and CDR2 is SVGAGI in the germline V gene. Trimming cost V 3 bases and J 2 bases, with 7 bases left between them. The CDR3 reads CASSYSQNTGELFF. DNA for the CDR3: TGTGCCAGCAGTTATTCTCAAAACACCGGGGAGCTGTTTTTT.

This clonotype was seen repeatedly, ten times or more. The chain uses TRBV9 and TRBJ2-5, with TRBD1 as a possible D gene (6 bases). The ends were cut back, 3 bases at V and 1 base at J, with 7 bases in the middle. Per germline, CDR1 SGDLS and CDR2 YYNGEE. The CDR3 covers 13 residues. Written as DNA, the CDR3 is TGTGCCAGCAGCGGGACAGTCCAAGAGACCCAGTACTTC. Protein product: CASSGTVQETQYF.

The V call is TRBV20-1, the J call TRBJ2-7; TRBD2 might be the D (6 bases). The CDR3 consists of 13 residues. Trimming cost V 5 bases and J 2 bases, with 13 bases left between them. Germline CDR1 is DFQATT and CDR2 is SNEGSKA (reference sequence). Written as DNA, the CDR3 is TGCAGTGCTTCCCTAGCGCGCCCCTACGAGCAGTACTTC. It codes for CSASLARPYEQYF.

This clonotype came up many times. V usage is TRBV5-1 and J usage is TRBJ1-1; TRBD1 matches 8 bases. Germline V gives CDR1 SGHRS, CDR2 YFSETQ. V gave up 4 bases and J gave up 0 bases; unmatched junction bases: 11. This CDR3 spans 17 amino acids. The CDR3 loop reads CASSARDRFKMNTEAFF. The DNA for the CDR3 is TGCGCCAGCAGCGCCCGGGACAGGTTTAAGATGAACACTGAAGCTTTCTTT.

Ten or more counts support this clonotype. This chain links TRBV20-1 with TRBJ2-1, with TRBD1 matching 7 bases. Germline V gene sequence: CDR1 DFQATT, CDR2 SNEGSKA (reference sequence). This CDR3 comprises 15 residues. Unmatched junction bases numbered 9, after V lost 5 bases and J lost 2 bases. The chain's CDR3 is CSAPHRDSTYNEQFF. In nucleotides, the CDR3 is TGCAGTGCTCCTCACCGGGACAGCACCTACAATGAGCAGTTCTTC.

The chain employs TRBV4-3 and TRBJ2-7, with 9 bases identical to TRBD2. Germline V lookup: CDR1 LGHNA, CDR2 YSLEER. CDR3 length: 16 residues. V was pared by 0 bases and J by 9 bases, with 12 bases of the junction left unmatched. CDR3 sequence reads: CASSQEWRLAVLGQYF. CDR3 DNA: TGCGCCAGCAGCCAAGAATGGAGACTAGCGGTTCTGGGGCAGTACTTC.

The sample holds a few counts of this clonotype. V usage is TRBV20-1 and J usage is TRBJ2-7; TRBD1 matches 7 bases. V was clipped by 6 bases and J by 4 bases; unmatched bases: 9. This CDR3 is built from 13 residues. The germline V gene has CDR1 DFQATT and CDR2 SNEGSKA (reference sequence). CDR3 DNA sequence: TGCAGTGCCTCCGGGACAGAACTTTACGAGCAGTACTTC. This encodes CSASGTELYEQYF.

This clonotype has ten or more counts. The V gene is TRBV5-1, the J gene TRBJ2-1; D may match TRBD1 or TRBD2 (6 bases each). V was trimmed by 1 base and J by 0 bases, leaving 11 bases between them. CDR3 length: 16 residues. Germline V gives CDR1 SGHRS, CDR2 YFSETQ. This CDR3 reads CASSLMGGSSYNEQFF. CDR3 nucleotide sequence: TGCGCCAGCAGCTTGATGGGGGGCAGCTCCTACAATGAGCAGTTCTTC.